These T cell receptor beta chains were read from a single sample in a study of T-cell reconstitution after alpha-beta-depleted transplantation in children. TCRdb used MiXCR to reprocess the PCR reads, holding one entry per CDR3 protein. The data contain fewer than 700,000 distinct CDR3 sequences, 10% to 15% of them seen just once; the ten biggest clones take up approximately 2%. The source was PBMCs, mostly from graft donor cells, collected 360 days after TCRalphabeta/CD19-depleted stem cell transplant. The receptor source for this set is a male patient aged 10 to 17 who had a stem cell transplant for acute myeloid leukemia, so the T cells may come from the graft donor. CDR3s include the opening cysteine and the closing phenylalanine or tryptophan. D genes are given only for firm matches. Size is stated for part of the rows, as once, few or many counts, or as a class when the clone is expanded.

J | D | size | V | DNA | CDR3
TRBJ1-1 | . | . | TRBV25-1 | TGTGCCAGCAGTGAATTATCCGGGATTGAAGCTTTCTTT | CASSELSGIEAFF
TRBJ1-1 | TRBD1 | . | TRBV7-2 | TGTGCCAGCAGCAGCACGGGGACAGGGAGGTGGCCTTTCTTT | CASSSTGTGRWPFF
TRBJ2-2 | TRBD1 | few | TRBV7-8 | TGTGCCAGCAGCTTCCAGGGACAGCCGAACACCGGGGAGCTGTTTTTT | CASSFQGQPNTGELFF
TRBJ2-7 | . | . | TRBV7-9 | TGTGCCAGCAGCTTCTCCGGGGATTCCTACGAGCAGTACTTC | CASSFSGDSYEQYF
TRBJ2-1 | . | . | TRBV27 | TGTGCCAGCAGTTCCTCGGGACTCATTTACAATGAGCAGTTCTTC | CASSSSGLIYNEQFF
TRBJ1-3 | . | few | TRBV7-2 | TGTGCCAGCAGCTTATATTATCCGGGAAATTCCGGAAACACCATATATTTT | CASSLYYPGNSGNTIYF
TRBJ2-3 | . | few | TRBV18 | TGTGCCAGCTCACCCCTAACGTCAGATACGCAGTATTTT | CASSPLTSDTQYF
TRBJ2-7 | TRBD2 | many | TRBV29-1 | TGCAGCGCTAGACTAGCGGGAACCTACGAGCAGTACTTC | CSARLAGTYEQYF
TRBJ1-5 | . | many | TRBV24-1 | TGTGCCACCAGTGGAAGTTTAAGGCCTCAGCCCCAGCATTTT | CATSGSLRPQPQHF
TRBJ2-5 | . | few | TRBV7-3 | TGTGCCAGCAGCTCTTCAGGGGAGGAGACCCAGTACTTC | CASSSSGEETQYF
TRBJ2-3 | . | . | TRBV7-9 | TGTGCCCCCCGGTGGGACGGCCGAGGGGTAGATACGCAGTATTTT | CAPRWDGRGVDTQYF
TRBJ2-1 | TRBD1 | many | TRBV20-1 | TGCAGTGCTAGAGCCGGGACAGGGGCGGGTAGGCCCTACAATGAGCAGTTCTTC | CSARAGTGAGRPYNEQFF
TRBJ2-7 | . | . | TRBV6-1 | TGTGCCAGCACCAAAGCCCAGGGCCCCTACGAGCAGTACTTC | CASTKAQGPYEQYF
TRBJ1-2 | TRBD1 | few | TRBV15 | TGTGCCACCAGCAGATCCCAGACAGGGGACTATGGCTACACCTTC | CATSRSQTGDYGYTF
TRBJ2-7 | . | . | TRBV9 | TGTGCCAGCAGCGTAGGGGGGGATTACGGGAACGAGCAGTACTTC | CASSVGGDYGNEQYF
TRBJ2-1 | . | few | TRBV21-1 | TGTGCCAGCAGCAATCGAGCGGGCAATGAGCAGTTCTTC | CASSNRAGNEQFF
TRBJ2-7 | TRBD1 | . | TRBV29-1 | TGCAGCGCCGGACAGGGCCCCCACGAGCAGTACTTC | CSAGQGPHEQYF
TRBJ1-1 | TRBD1 | . | TRBV14 | TGTGCCAGCAGCGCCCGACAGGGTAGAAACACTGAAGCTTTCTTT | CASSARQGRNTEAFF
TRBJ2-7 | . | few | TRBV2 | TGTGCCAGCAGCCCAGCGGAGACCCTTTACGAGCAGTACTTC | CASSPAETLYEQYF
TRBJ2-2 | . | few | TRBV29-1 | TGCAGCGTTACCCCGAGGGGGTTGGGCGGGGAGCTGTTTTTT | CSVTPRGLGGELFF
TRBJ2-1 | TRBD2 | many | TRBV9 | TGTGCCAGCAGCGTAGCGCCCGTGCTAGCGGGAGATCGCAATGAGCAGTTCTTC | CASSVAPVLAGDRNEQFF
TRBJ1-5 | TRBD1 | many | TRBV12-3/TRBV12-4 | TGTGCCAGCAGCAGTACAGGGGGCGTCCCTATAAGCAATCAGCCCCAGCATTTT | CASSSTGGVPISNQPQHF
TRBJ2-5 | . | . | TRBV21-1 | TGTGCCAGCGACGTTTGGCTTCAGTACCAAGAGACCCAGTACTTC | CASDVWLQYQETQYF
TRBJ2-1 | . | . | TRBV11-1 | TGTGCCAGCAGCTTAGGGAGGACTCACCCCCTTTCCTACAATGAGCAGTTCTTC | CASSLGRTHPLSYNEQFF
TRBJ1-5 | . | . | TRBV5-1 | TGCGCCAGCAGCTTGGATGGGGCTAGCAATCAGCCCCAGCATTTT | CASSLDGASNQPQHF
TRBJ2-7 | TRBD2 | . | TRBV4-3 | TGCGCCAGCAGCCTAGATGCCCCAGCTTCAGCGGGAAGATTCTACGAGCAGTACTTC | CASSLDAPASAGRFYEQYF
TRBJ2-7 | . | many | TRBV5-6 | TGTGCCAGCAGCTTGGGAAAGAATTGGCCCTACGAGCAGTACTTC | CASSLGKNWPYEQYF
TRBJ2-2 | TRBD2 | many | TRBV24-1 | TGTGCCACCAGTGATTTGAAACGAACTAGCGGGAGCAAGGCCGGGGAGCTGTTTTTT | CATSDLKRTSGSKAGELFF
TRBJ2-1 | . | . | TRBV9 | TGTGCCAGCAGCGTAGCCACCGGACTGGGACTGAGCTCCTACAATGAGCAGTTCTTC | CASSVATGLGLSSYNEQFF
TRBJ1-3 | . | . | TRBV5-1 | TGCGCCAGCAGCTTGGCAGGGGCGAGCTCTGGAAACACCATATATTTT | CASSLAGASSGNTIYF